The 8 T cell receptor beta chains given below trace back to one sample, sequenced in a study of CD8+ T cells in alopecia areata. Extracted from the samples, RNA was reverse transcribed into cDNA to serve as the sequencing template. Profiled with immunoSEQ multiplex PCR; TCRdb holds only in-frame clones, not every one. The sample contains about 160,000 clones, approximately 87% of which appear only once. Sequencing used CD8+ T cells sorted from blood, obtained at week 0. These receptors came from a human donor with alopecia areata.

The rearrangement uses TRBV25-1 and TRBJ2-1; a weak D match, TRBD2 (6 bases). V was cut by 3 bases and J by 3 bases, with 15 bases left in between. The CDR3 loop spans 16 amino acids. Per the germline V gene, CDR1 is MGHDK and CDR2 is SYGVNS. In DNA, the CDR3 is TGTGCCAGCAGTGATTTCTCGGGACTGGACTACAATGAGCAGTTCTTC. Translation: CASSDFSGLDYNEQFF.

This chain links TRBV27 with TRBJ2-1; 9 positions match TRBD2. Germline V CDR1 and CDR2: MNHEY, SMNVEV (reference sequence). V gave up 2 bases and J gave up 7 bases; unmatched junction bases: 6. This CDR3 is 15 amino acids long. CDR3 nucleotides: TGTGCCAGCAGTTTAGCGGGGGGGCCGGCGAATGAGCAGTTCTTC. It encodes CASSLAGGPANEQFF.

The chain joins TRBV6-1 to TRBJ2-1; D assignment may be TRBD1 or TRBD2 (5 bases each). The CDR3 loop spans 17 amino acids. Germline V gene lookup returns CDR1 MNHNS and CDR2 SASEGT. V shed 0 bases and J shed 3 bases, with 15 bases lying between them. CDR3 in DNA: TGTGCCAGCAGTGAAGCGGTTGGGGGAACCGGCTACAATGAGCAGTTCTTC. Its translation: CASSEAVGGTGYNEQFF.

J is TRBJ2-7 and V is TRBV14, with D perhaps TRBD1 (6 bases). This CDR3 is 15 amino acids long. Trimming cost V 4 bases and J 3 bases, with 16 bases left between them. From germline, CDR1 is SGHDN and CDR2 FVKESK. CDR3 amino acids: CASSPTTGYNYEQYF. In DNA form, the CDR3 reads TGTGCCAGCAGCCCTACTACAGGGTACAACTACGAGCAGTACTTC.

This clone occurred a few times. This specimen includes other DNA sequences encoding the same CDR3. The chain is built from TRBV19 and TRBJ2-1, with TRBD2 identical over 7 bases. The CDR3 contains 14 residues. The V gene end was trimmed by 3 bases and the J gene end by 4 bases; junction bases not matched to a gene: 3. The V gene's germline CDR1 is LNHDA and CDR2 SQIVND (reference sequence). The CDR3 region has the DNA TGTGCCAGTAGTATGGGGGGGGATTACAATGAGCAGTTCTTC. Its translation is CASSMGGDYNEQFF.

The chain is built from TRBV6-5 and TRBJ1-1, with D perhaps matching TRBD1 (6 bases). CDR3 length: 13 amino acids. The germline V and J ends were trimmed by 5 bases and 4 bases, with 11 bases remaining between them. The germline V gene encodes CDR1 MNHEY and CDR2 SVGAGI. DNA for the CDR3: TGTGCCAGCAGTGAGGGGGATCTCACTGAAGCTTTCTTT. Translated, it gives CASSEGDLTEAFF.

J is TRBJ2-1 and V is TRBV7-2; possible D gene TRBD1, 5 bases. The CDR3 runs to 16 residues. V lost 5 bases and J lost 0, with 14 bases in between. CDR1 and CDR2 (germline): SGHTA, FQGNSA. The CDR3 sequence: CASSQGSPSSYNEQFF. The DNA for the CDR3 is TGTGCCAGCAGCCAGGGCTCACCGAGCTCCTACAATGAGCAGTTCTTC. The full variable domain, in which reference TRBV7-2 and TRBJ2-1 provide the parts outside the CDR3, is GAGVSQSPSNKVTEKGKDVELRCDPISGHTALYWYRQSLGQGLEFLIYFQGNSAPDKSGLPSDRFSAERTGGSVSTLTIQRTQQEDSAVYLCASSQGSPSSYNEQFFGPGTRLTVL.

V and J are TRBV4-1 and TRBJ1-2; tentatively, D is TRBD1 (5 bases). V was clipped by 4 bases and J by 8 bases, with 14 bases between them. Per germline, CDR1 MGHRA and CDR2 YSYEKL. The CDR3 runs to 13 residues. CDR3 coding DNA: TGCGCCAGCAGCCGAACCCCAGGGAACGGCTACACCTTC. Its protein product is CASSRTPGNGYTF.